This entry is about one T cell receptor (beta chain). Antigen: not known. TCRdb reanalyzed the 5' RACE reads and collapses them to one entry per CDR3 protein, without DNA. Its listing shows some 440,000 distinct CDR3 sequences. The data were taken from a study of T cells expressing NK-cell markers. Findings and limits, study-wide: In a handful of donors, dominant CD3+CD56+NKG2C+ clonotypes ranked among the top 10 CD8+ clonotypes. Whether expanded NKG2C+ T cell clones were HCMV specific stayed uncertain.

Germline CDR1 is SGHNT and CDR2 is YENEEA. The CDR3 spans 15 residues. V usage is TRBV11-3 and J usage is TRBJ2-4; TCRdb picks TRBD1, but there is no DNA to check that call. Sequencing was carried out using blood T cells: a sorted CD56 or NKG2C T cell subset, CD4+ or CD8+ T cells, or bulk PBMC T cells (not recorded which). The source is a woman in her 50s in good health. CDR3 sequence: CASSLAGTGGNIQYF. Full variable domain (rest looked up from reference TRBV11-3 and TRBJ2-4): EAGVVQSPRYKIIEKKQPVAFWCNPISGHNTLYWYLQNLGQGPELLIRYENEEAVDDSQLPKDRFSAERLKGVDSTLKIQPAELGDSAVYLCASSLAGTGGNIQYFGAGTRLSVL.